The source of this T cell receptor (beta chain) is a study of lung T cells in sarcoidosis with Löfgren's syndrome. Germline CDR1 is MGHRA and CDR2 is YSYEKL. With 8 bases removed from V and 6 bases from J, the gap between germline ends came to 28 bases. This CDR3 is built from 17 residues. One entry per CDR3 protein, called by TCRdb with MiXCR from the reads. The sample carries 15,000 to 25,000 distinct CDR3 sequences, 21% recorded once. This clonotype was obtained from a human donor with sarcoidosis (Löfgren's syndrome or another form), or a control subject (not recorded which). This chain uses TRBV4-1 with TRBJ1-2; TRBD1 might be the D (6 bases). The sequenced sample was CD4+ T cells from bronchoalveolar lavage. The CDR3 nucleotides are TGCGCCAGCCGGGTGGTTGAACAGGGATCTCGAAACCATGGCTACACCTTC. Its protein is CASRVVEQGSRNHGYTF.